These 28 T cell receptor beta chains originate from one sample sequenced in a study of blood T cells in healthy people across ages. The authors ran a second PCR of roughly 6 to 12 cycles using a sample-barcoded 5' primer and a J-beta primer mix. TCRdb re-called the 5' RACE reads through MiXCR, storing one row per CDR3 protein. The data show about 1.5 million distinct CDR3 sequences, approximately 42% seen once. Sequencing input: blood. These receptors all stem from a woman between 18 and 29 years old in good health.

V is TRBV10-2 and J is TRBJ2-7; the match to TRBD2 covers 9 bases. This CDR3 comprises 16 residues. V lost 3 bases and J lost 0; bases outside the gene matches: 6. Germline V lookup: CDR1 WSHSY, CDR2 SAAADI. CDR3: CASSDYRTSDSYEQYF. DNA of the CDR3: TGCGCCAGCAGTGACTACCGGACTAGCGACTCCTACGAGCAGTACTTC.

This clonotype came up once. The J gene is TRBJ2-3, the V gene TRBV7-2; 14 bases are shared with TRBD2. Trimming removed 4 bases from V and 3 bases from J; junction bases left unmatched: 9. The CDR3 spans 18 residues. Germline V CDR1 and CDR2: SGHTA, FQGNSA. CDR3 region: CASSSPGLAGGLTDTQYF. The DNA of the CDR3 is TGTGCCAGCAGCTCCCCCGGACTAGCGGGGGGCCTTACAGATACGCAGTATTTT.

This clonotype turned up a few times. The chain has TRBV5-1 and TRBJ2-1; perhaps D is TRBD1 or TRBD2 (5 bases each). This CDR3 is built from 13 residues. Looked up from germline, CDR1 is SGHRS and CDR2 is YFSETQ. Trimming cost V 4 bases and J 9 bases, with 14 bases left between them. The chain's CDR3 is CASSPDLGTEQFF. CDR3 coding DNA: TGCGCCAGCAGCCCGGACTTAGGGACTGAGCAGTTCTTC.

The J gene is TRBJ2-5, the V gene TRBV7-9; possibly TRBD2 for D (6 bases). CDR3 length: 15 amino acids. Trimming shortened V by 5 bases and J by 1 base, and 14 bases separated the two germline ends. In germline, CDR1 is SEHNR, CDR2 FQNEAQ (reference sequence). CDR3 residues: CASSNRAGPQETQYF. Written as DNA, the CDR3 is TGTGCCAGCAGCAATAGGGCGGGGCCCCAAGAGACCCAGTACTTC.

This sequence joins TRBV7-2 and TRBJ2-4; 10 bases line up with TRBD2. TRBJ2-7 matches the DNA end more closely, so the J call is doubtful. CDR1 SGHTA and CDR2 FQGNSA come from the germline V gene. CDR3 length equals 15 residues. CDR3 in DNA: TGTGCCAGCAGCTTAGCGTACCTAGCGGGAGACGAGCAGTACTTC. As protein: CASSLAYLAGDEQYF.

About this clonotype itself: Relative to the germline gene, one junction end is altered; a read error may explain this. This chain joins TRBV7-9 and TRBJ1-5; D is unclear. Germline V lookup: CDR1 SEHNR, CDR2 FQNEAQ (reference sequence). The length of the CDR3 is 12 residues. The CDR3: CVSSLVDQPQHF. As DNA, the CDR3 is TGTGTCAGCAGCTTAGTCGATCAGCCCCAGCATTTT.

V gene TRBV20-1 combines with J gene TRBJ2-5, with 7 nucleotides matching TRBD1. The V gene end was trimmed by 6 bases and the J gene end by 2 bases; junction bases not matched to a gene: 6. CDR3 length equals 13 residues. The germline CDR1 and CDR2 sequences are DFQATT and SNEGSKA (reference sequence). The CDR3 DNA reads TGCAGTGCCTCCTGGGACAGTCAAGAGACCCAGTACTTC. Translation: CSASWDSQETQYF.

This clonotype was found a few times. The chain links TRBV4-3 to TRBJ2-1; D is uncertain. This CDR3 has 13 residues. Per germline, CDR1 LGHNA and CDR2 YSLEER. The V and J ends lost 0 bases and 9 bases respectively, with 9 bases between them. CDR3 in DNA: TGCGCCAGCAGCCAAGATGAAGGTAGTGAGCAGTTCTTC. Translated, it gives CASSQDEGSEQFF.

This rearrangement joins TRBV20-1 to TRBJ2-3, with D perhaps matching TRBD2 (6 bases). V was trimmed by 1 base and J by 2 bases, leaving 13 bases between them. The CDR3 spans 15 residues. The germline V gene encodes CDR1 DFQATT and CDR2 SNEGSKA (reference sequence). The chain's CDR3 is CSARVFASATDTQYF. CDR3 DNA: TGCAGTGCTAGAGTATTTGCTAGCGCCACAGATACGCAGTATTTT.

The sample holds a few counts of this clonotype. The chain has TRBV5-1 and TRBJ1-4; the D is unclear. This CDR3 contains 13 residues. Trimming took 0 bases from V and 2 from J, leaving 2 bases between them. In germline, CDR1 is SGHRS, CDR2 YFSETQ. The CDR3 spells CASSLETNEKLFF. In nucleotides, the CDR3 is TGCGCCAGCAGCTTGGAGACTAATGAAAAACTGTTTTTT.

In this sample, this clonotype turned up a few times. The chain joins TRBV6-2 or TRBV6-3 to TRBJ2-5; possibly TRBD2 for D (6 bases). V dropped 5 bases and J dropped 1 base, with 14 bases sitting between them. Germline assignment: CDR1 MNHEY and CDR2 SVGEGT. This CDR3 has 15 amino acids. As DNA, the CDR3 is TGTGCCAGCAGTCCCACTAGCTCCCTCCAAGAGACCCAGTACTTC. Translated: CASSPTSSLQETQYF.

This clonotype was counted ten times or more. The chain employs TRBV12-3 or TRBV12-4 and TRBJ2-3, with unresolved D. The CDR3 runs 15 residues. V was shortened by 3 bases and J by 0 bases, with 10 bases between the two germline ends. The CDR3 loop is CASSFGQASTDTQYF. The CDR3 DNA is TGTGCCAGCAGTTTCGGGCAGGCGAGCACAGATACGCAGTATTTT.

The table lists this clonotype with a few counts. J is TRBJ2-2 and V is TRBV2, with TRBD2 matching over 10 bases. Germline lookup yields CDR1 SNHLY and CDR2 FYNNEI. This CDR3 has 16 residues. V lost 1 base and J lost 9; bases outside the gene matches: 8. The CDR3, as DNA: TGTGCCAGCAGTGAAGGACCTAGCGGGAGATCAAGGGAGCTGTTTTTT. It translates to CASSEGPSGRSRELFF.

This clonotype was seen a handful of times. J is TRBJ1-5 and V is TRBV7-8, with D perhaps matching TRBD1 (6 bases). Germline-derived CDR1 and CDR2 are SGHVS and FQNEAQ. The CDR3 is 16 residues long. The ends were cut back, 1 base at V and 4 bases at J, with 14 bases in the middle. This chain's CDR3 is CASSLVLQGLNQPQHF. The CDR3 DNA is TGTGCCAGCAGCTTAGTTTTGCAGGGGCTAAATCAGCCCCAGCATTTT.

The rearrangement links TRBV3-1 to TRBJ2-7; 9 bases align to TRBD2. CDR1 LGHDT and CDR2 YNNKEL come from the germline V gene (reference sequence). CDR3 length: 17 residues. Losses at the gene ends were 4 bases for V and 3 bases for J; bases not matched to a gene: 13. Written as DNA, the CDR3 is TGTGCCAGCAGCCCCCGCGGAGCGGGGGGACTAAACTACGAGCAGTACTTC. This encodes CASSPRGAGGLNYEQYF.

The gene calls are TRBV7-2 and TRBJ2-1, with 12 bases fitting TRBD2. The CDR3 is 16 residues long. Looked up from germline, CDR1 is SGHTA and CDR2 is FQGNSA. The V segment lost 2 bases and the J segment 5 bases; nucleotides outside the gene matches: 4. The CDR3 here is CASSLLAGGSNNEQFF. The DNA of the CDR3 is TGTGCCAGCAGCTTACTAGCGGGGGGGTCCAACAATGAGCAGTTCTTC.

In this sample, this clonotype turned up once. V is TRBV5-6 and J is TRBJ2-1; a weak D match, TRBD2 (5 bases). Germline loops: CDR1 SGHDT, CDR2 YYEEEE. Trimming took off 1 base at V and 2 bases at J, with 16 bases between the two ends. The CDR3 loop spans 17 amino acids. CDR3 bases: TGTGCCAGCAGCTTGATTTCCGAGGGAAACACCTACAATGAGCAGTTCTTC. It encodes CASSLISEGNTYNEQFF.

The chain has TRBV5-1 and TRBJ1-4, with a weak D call TRBD1 (6 bases). Per the germline V gene, CDR1 is SGHRS and CDR2 is YFSETQ. Deletions cut 1 base from V and 8 bases from J, with 12 bases between. This CDR3 has 14 amino acids. The DNA of the CDR3 is TGCGCCAGCAGCTTGTCCAGGGGTATGGAAAAACTGTTTTTT. It yields the protein CASSLSRGMEKLFF.

This clonotype occurred a few times. This chain joins TRBV27 and TRBJ2-1, with D unclear. The J call may be faulty, since TRBJ2-7 better matches the DNA end. The germline gives CDR1 MNHEY, CDR2 SMNVEV (reference sequence). There are 15 residues in the CDR3. Here the CDR3 reads CASSTDTSSYNEQYF. CDR3 nucleotides: TGTGCCAGCAGTACTGACACGAGCTCCTACAATGAGCAGTACTTC.

A few counts support this clonotype. This chain connects TRBV4-3 to TRBJ2-5, with no clear D. Germline V gives CDR1 LGHNA, CDR2 YSLEER. This CDR3 comprises 15 residues. The ends were cut back, 0 bases at V and 0 bases at J, with 8 bases in the middle. CDR3 coding DNA: TGCGCCAGCAGCCAAGATGTCAGGTACCAAGAGACCCAGTACTTC. Translating it yields CASSQDVRYQETQYF.

The rearrangement links TRBV6-2 or TRBV6-3 to TRBJ2-3; 7 nucleotides agree with TRBD2. The V segment lost 2 bases and the J segment 5 bases; nucleotides outside the gene matches: 4. The germline gives CDR1 MNHEY, CDR2 SVGEGT. The CDR3 is made up of 14 amino acids. CDR3 nucleotide sequence: TGTGCCAGCAGTTACGTCGGGAGGATAGATACGCAGTATTTT. Translation: CASSYVGRIDTQYF.

The chain combines TRBV2 with TRBJ2-3; D call uncertain. The CDR3 runs 15 residues. Germline CDR1 SNHLY, CDR2 FYNNEI. V was clipped by 6 bases and J by 0 bases, with 13 bases between them. The CDR3 bases are TGTGCCAGCAGCCGTGGGGTGGGTAGCACAGATACGCAGTATTTT. Residues: CASSRGVGSTDTQYF.

The V call is TRBV7-2, the J call TRBJ1-1; D remains ambiguous. Trimming took 5 bases from V and 6 from J, leaving 7 bases between them. CDR1 is SGHTA, CDR2 FQGNSA, per germline. The CDR3 runs to 11 residues. In DNA, the CDR3 is TGTGCCAGCAGCCCCGCCCCTGAAGCTTTCTTT. This translates into CASSPAPEAFF.

The chain carries TRBV4-1 and TRBJ1-2; D is ambiguous. V was trimmed by 0 bases and J by 5 bases, leaving 10 bases between them. Germline V gives CDR1 MGHRA, CDR2 YSYEKL. The CDR3 totals 14 residues. DNA for the CDR3: TGCGCCAGCAGCCAAGAAATTGGGGAGTATGGCTACACCTTC. This encodes CASSQEIGEYGYTF.

This clonotype was counted only a few times. The junction departs from germline at one end; a sequencing error may be responsible. V and J are TRBV5-1 and TRBJ2-1; TRBD2 agrees at 7 bases. Germline V gives CDR1 SGHRS, CDR2 YFSETQ. The CDR3 runs to 14 residues. In DNA, the CDR3 is TGTGCCAGCAGCCTCCTAGCGGAGTACAATGAGCAGTTCTTC. It is translated as CASSLLAEYNEQFF.

A word on this clonotype: Because the CDR3 is missing its conserved closing phenylalanine or tryptophan, this is likely a read error. This rearrangement joins TRBV20-1 to TRBJ2-1; 7 positions agree with TRBD2. CDR1 is DFQATT, CDR2 SNEGSKA, per germline (reference sequence). Unmatched junction bases numbered 20, after V lost 6 bases and J lost 12 bases. The CDR3 loop spans 15 amino acids. CDR3 protein: CSAQTSAQSTRGQFL. Here the CDR3 DNA reads TGCAGTGCGCAAACTAGCGCCCAGTCTACAAGGGGGCAGTTCTTA.

The chain is built from TRBV13 and TRBJ1-2; no reliable D call. CDR3 size: 13 residues. V was trimmed by 5 bases and J by 4 bases, leaving 11 bases between them. From germline, CDR1 is PRHDT and CDR2 FYEKMQ (reference sequence). CDR3 sequence reads: CASSPPPGYGYTF. DNA of the CDR3: TGTGCCAGCAGCCCCCCCCCGGGCTATGGCTACACCTTC.

There are a few counts of this clonotype. The chain couples TRBV19 to TRBJ2-1, with 10 nucleotides matching TRBD2. V shed 3 bases and J 3 bases; nucleotides not matched to a gene: 5. This CDR3 region has 16 residues. In germline, CDR1 is LNHDA, CDR2 SQIVND (reference sequence). The CDR3 spells CASSMLAGVVYNEQFF. CDR3 DNA: TGTGCCAGTAGTATGCTAGCGGGAGTGGTCTACAATGAGCAGTTCTTC.